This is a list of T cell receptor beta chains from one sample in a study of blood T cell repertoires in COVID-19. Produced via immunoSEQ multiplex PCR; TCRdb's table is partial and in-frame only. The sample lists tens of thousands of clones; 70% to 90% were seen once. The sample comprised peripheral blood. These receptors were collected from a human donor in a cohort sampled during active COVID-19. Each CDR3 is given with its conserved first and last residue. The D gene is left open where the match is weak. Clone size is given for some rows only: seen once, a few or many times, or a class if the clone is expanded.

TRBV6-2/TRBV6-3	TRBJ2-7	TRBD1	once	CASSSSRTGGVYEQYF	TGTGCCAGCAGTTCCTCTCGGACAGGGGGCGTCTACGAGCAGTACTTC
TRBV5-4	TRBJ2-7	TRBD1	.	CASSSERTGSYEQYF	TGTGCCAGCAGCTCGGAGCGGACAGGTTCCTACGAGCAGTACTTC
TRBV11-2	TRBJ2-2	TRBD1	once	CASKSGTGWAGELFF	TGTGCCAGCAAGTCCGGGACAGGGTGGGCCGGGGAGCTGTTTTTT
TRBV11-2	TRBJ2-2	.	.	CASSLGSGTNTGELFF	TGTGCCAGCAGCTTAGGCTCGGGTACGAACACCGGGGAGCTGTTTTTT
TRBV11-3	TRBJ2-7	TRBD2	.	CASSQDGRSSYEQYF	TGTGCCAGCAGCCAAGACGGGAGGAGCTCCTACGAGCAGTACTTC
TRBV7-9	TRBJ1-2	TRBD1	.	CASRGIRDRTYGYTF	TGTGCCAGCAGAGGTATCCGGGACAGGACGTATGGCTACACCTTC
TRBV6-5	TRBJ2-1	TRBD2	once	CASLSGRAGNEQFF	TGTGCCAGTCTAAGCGGGAGGGCCGGCAATGAGCAGTTCTTC
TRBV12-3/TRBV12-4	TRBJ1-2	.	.	CASSSTGPPVYTF	TGTGCCAGCAGTTCCACAGGGCCCCCTGTCTACACCTTC
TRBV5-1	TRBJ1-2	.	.	CASSPVWYYGYTF	TGCGCCAGCAGCCCGGTCTGGTACTATGGCTACACCTTC
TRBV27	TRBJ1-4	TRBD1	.	CASSRNRRDSNEKLFF	TGTGCCAGCAGCCGAAATCGCCGGGACAGTAATGAAAAACTGTTTTTT
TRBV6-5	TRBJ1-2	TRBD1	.	CASSRLGQGAPGYTF	TGTGCCAGCAGTAGGTTAGGACAGGGGGCGCCGGGCTACACCTTC
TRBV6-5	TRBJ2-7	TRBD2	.	CASQPDRRETYEQYF	TGTGCCAGTCAACCGGATCGGCGGGAGACCTACGAGCAGTACTTC
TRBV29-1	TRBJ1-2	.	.	CSVEREGRSYGYTF	TGCAGCGTTGAAAGGGAGGGACGGAGCTATGGCTACACCTTC
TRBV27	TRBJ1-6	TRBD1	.	CASSLSGQGLVPLHF	TGTGCCAGCAGTTTATCCGGACAGGGTTTGGTTCCCCTCCACTTT
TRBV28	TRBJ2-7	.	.	CASRDSIYEQYF	TGTGCCAGCCGGGACTCAATCTACGAGCAGTACTTC
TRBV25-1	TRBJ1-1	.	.	CASSATGLTEAFF	TGTGCCAGCAGTGCTACAGGGCTAACTGAAGCTTTCTTT
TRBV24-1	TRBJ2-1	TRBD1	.	CATSNRGPYNEQFF	TGTGCCACCAGTAACAGGGGTCCCTACAATGAGCAGTTCTTC
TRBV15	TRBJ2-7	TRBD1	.	CATSRNRGRVSEQYF	TGTGCCACCAGCAGAAACAGGGGGCGAGTTTCCGAGCAGTACTTC
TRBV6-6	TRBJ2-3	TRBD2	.	CASTHGAGGADTQYF	TGTGCCAGCACCCACGGGGCGGGAGGGGCAGATACGCAGTATTTT
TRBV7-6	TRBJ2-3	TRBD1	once	CASSLGDSWGRTDTQYF	TGTGCCAGCAGCCTGGGGGACAGCTGGGGACGGACAGATACGCAGTATTTT
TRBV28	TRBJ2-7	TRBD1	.	CASSTRDRLNYEQYF	TGTGCCAGCAGTACTCGGGACAGGTTAAATTACGAGCAGTACTTC
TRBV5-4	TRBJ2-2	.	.	CASSSGGAGVRTGELFF	TGTGCCAGCAGCTCGGGGGGCGCCGGAGTGCGAACCGGGGAGCTGTTTTTT
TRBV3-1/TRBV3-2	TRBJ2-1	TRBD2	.	CASSQGRAGGNEQFF	TGTGCCAGCAGCCAAGGGCGGGCGGGAGGAAATGAGCAGTTCTTC
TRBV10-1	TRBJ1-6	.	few	CASSESVTGTPLHF	TGCGCCAGCAGTGAGTCGGTGACGGGGACACCCCTCCACTTT
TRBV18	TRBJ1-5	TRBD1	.	CASSPRAGGGNQPQHF	TGTGCCAGCTCACCAAGGGCAGGGGGAGGCAATCAGCCCCAGCATTTT
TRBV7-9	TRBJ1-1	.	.	CASSHAGGGEAFF	TGTGCCAGCAGCCACGCAGGCGGGGGTGAAGCTTTCTTT
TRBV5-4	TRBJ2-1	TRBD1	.	CASSGPGQGAYNEQFF	TGTGCCAGCAGCGGACCGGGACAGGGGGCCTACAATGAGCAGTTCTTC
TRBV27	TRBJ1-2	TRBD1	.	CASSKKPDRGNGYTF	TGTGCCAGCAGTAAAAAGCCGGACAGGGGAAATGGCTACACCTTC
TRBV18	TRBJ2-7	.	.	CASSPQGEAYEQYF	TGTGCCAGCTCACCACAGGGAGAGGCCTACGAGCAGTACTTC
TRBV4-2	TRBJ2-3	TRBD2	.	CASSQDGIAGDTQYF	TGTGCCAGCAGCCAAGATGGGATAGCGGGAGATACGCAGTATTTT
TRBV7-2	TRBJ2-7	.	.	CASSLSGAYEQYF	TGTGCCAGCAGCTTAAGCGGCGCCTACGAGCAGTACTTC
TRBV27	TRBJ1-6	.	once	CASSFQGNSPLHF	TGTGCCAGCAGTTTTCAGGGCAATTCACCCCTCCACTTT
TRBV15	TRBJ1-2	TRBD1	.	CATSRGGQDALSYTF	TGTGCCACCAGCAGGGGGGGACAGGACGCCCTGAGCTACACCTTC
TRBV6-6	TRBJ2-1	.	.	CASSYSGQGGAEQFF	TGTGCCAGCAGTTACTCTGGACAGGGAGGGGCTGAGCAGTTCTTC
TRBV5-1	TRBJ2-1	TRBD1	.	CASSPLDRGRNEQFF	TGCGCCAGCAGCCCCTTGGACAGGGGGCGAAATGAGCAGTTCTTC
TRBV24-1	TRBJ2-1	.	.	CATSDFLGVSNNEQFF	TGTGCCACCAGTGATTTTCTAGGGGTATCAAACAATGAGCAGTTCTTC
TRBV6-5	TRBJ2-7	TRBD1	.	CASSYVRDRGTYEQYF	TGTGCCAGCAGTTACGTCCGGGACAGGGGAACCTACGAGCAGTACTTC